This T cell receptor beta chain was captured by sequencing in a study of T cells after yellow fever vaccination. TCRdb used MiXCR to reprocess the 5' RACE reads, holding one entry per CDR3 protein. The profile covers a few hundred thousand distinct CDR3 sequences, with roughly an eighth appearing a single time and about 3% taken by the ten largest. CDR3 length: 14 residues. V was pared by 5 bases and J by 6 bases, with 4 bases of the junction left unmatched. CDR1 is SGHTA and CDR2 is FQGNSA in the germline V gene. Source: CD4+ T cells sorted from PBMCs, taken 15 days after the yellow fever booster vaccination. V and J are TRBV7-2 and TRBJ2-3; 11 bases are shared with TRBD1. The source is a man aged 18 to 30 who received the YFV17D yellow fever vaccine. The CDR3 here is CASSRDRGWDTQYF. Written as DNA, the CDR3 is TGTGCCAGCAGCAGGGACAGGGGGTGGGATACGCAGTATTTT.